Each of the 23 T cell receptor beta chains below was sequenced from the same sample in a study of graft-versus-host responses after intestinal transplantation. Sequenced by immunoSEQ multiplex PCR; TCRdb stores in-frame clones only, minus some. The table has more than 50,000 clones, around 90% seen once. The specimen was PBMCs, collected roughly 120 days after intestinal transplantation. These receptors were collected from a human patient who received an intestinal transplant, so some T cells may come from the graft donor.

This chain joins TRBV19 and TRBJ1-5; D is unresolved. The CDR3 is made up of 15 amino acids. Germline CDR1 is LNHDA and CDR2 is SQIVND (reference sequence). V lost 3 bases and J 0 bases, leaving 9 bases between the germline ends. The CDR3 loop reads CASSMLVYSNQPQHF. In DNA, the CDR3 is TGTGCCAGTAGTATGCTGGTTTATAGCAATCAGCCCCAGCATTTT.

J is TRBJ2-2 and V is TRBV29-1; D is possibly TRBD2 (6 bases). V gave up 7 bases and J gave up 0 bases, with 18 bases separating them. CDR3 size: 16 residues. Germline V gene lookup returns CDR1 SQVTM and CDR2 ANQGSEA. CDR3 bases: TGCAGCGCCCGGGTCGGGGGACGGACGAACACCGGGGAGCTGTTTTTT. This sequence encodes CSARVGGRTNTGELFF.

The chain links TRBV7-9 to TRBJ1-2; 8 bases fit TRBD1. The CDR3 is 17 residues long. The V gene's germline CDR1 is SEHNR and CDR2 FQNEAQ (reference sequence). Trimming at V came to 2 bases and at J to 1 base, leaving 9 bases not matched to a gene. For the CDR3, the DNA is TGTGCCAGCAGCTTACCCCCCGGACAGGGAGTTAACTATGGCTACACCTTC. It encodes CASSLPPGQGVNYGYTF. Supplemented by reference TRBV7-9 and TRBJ1-2, the full variable domain reads DTGVSQNPRHKITKRGQNVTFRCDPISEHNRLYWYRQTLGQGPEFLTYFQNEAQLEKSRLLSDRFSAERPKGSFSTLEIQRTEQGDSAMYLCASSLPPGQGVNYGYTFGSGTRLTVV.

V and J are TRBV19 and TRBJ2-1; TRBD1 might be the D (6 bases). The germline V gene encodes CDR1 LNHDA and CDR2 SQIVND (reference sequence). This CDR3 is 16 amino acids long. V shed 1 base and J shed 5 bases, with 15 bases lying between them. As DNA, the CDR3 is TGTGCCAGTAGTATAGGCGGCAGGGGTATCCACAATGAGCAGTTCTTC. Encoded protein: CASSIGGRGIHNEQFF.

The rearrangement links TRBV6-1 to TRBJ1-5, with 7 bases that match TRBD1. Germline V lookup: CDR1 MNHNS, CDR2 SASEGT. The CDR3 is made up of 13 amino acids. The V segment lost 10 bases and the J segment 1 base; nucleotides outside the gene matches: 4. The CDR3 DNA reads TGTGCCACGCGGGACAGCAGCAATCAGCCCCAGCATTTT. It codes for CATRDSSNQPQHF.

As for this clone: The same CDR3 can be traced to other DNA sequences in this sample. V usage is TRBV20-1 and J usage is TRBJ2-1; D uncertain. The CDR3 length is 11 residues. V was clipped by 5 bases and J by 4 bases, with 6 bases between them. CDR1 and CDR2 (germline): DFQATT, SNEGSKA (reference sequence). The CDR3 DNA is TGCAGTGCTCGACATTACAATGAGCAGTTCTTC. Amino acids: CSARHYNEQFF.

The chain employs TRBV13 and TRBJ2-3, with 10 bases that match TRBD1. With 5 bases clipped from V and 1 base from J, the junction kept 3 bases outside the gene matches. The CDR3 is made up of 15 amino acids. Germline V gene data show CDR1 as PRHDT and CDR2 as FYEKMQ (reference sequence). The CDR3 coding sequence is TGTGCCAGCAGCGGCGGGACAGGGGGCACAGATACGCAGTATTTT. It codes for CASSGGTGGTDTQYF.

V gene TRBV6-5 combines with J gene TRBJ1-1; D call uncertain. CDR3 length: 13 amino acids. The ends were cut back, 7 bases at V and 0 bases at J, with 9 bases in the middle. Germline V gene sequence: CDR1 MNHEY, CDR2 SVGAGI. The CDR3 reads CASKELMNTEAFF. DNA for the CDR3: TGTGCCAGCAAGGAGTTGATGAACACTGAAGCTTTCTTT.

The gene calls are TRBV5-8 and TRBJ2-3; TRBD2 matches at 10 bases. Trimming at V came to 2 bases and at J to 6 bases, leaving 3 bases not matched to a gene. CDR1 SGHTS and CDR2 YDEGEE come from the germline V gene. The CDR3 sequence is 14 residues long. This chain's CDR3 is CASSFLAGVDTQYF. In DNA, the CDR3 is TGTGCCAGCAGCTTCCTAGCGGGAGTGGATACGCAGTATTTT.

This chain links TRBV4-1 with TRBJ1-5, with TRBD1 matching 7 bases. J gave up 6 bases and V 1 base, and 9 bases lay outside the gene matches. Germline V CDR1 and CDR2: MGHRA, YSYEKL. CDR3 length: 16 residues. The DNA for the CDR3 is TGCGCCAGCAGCCAAGCAGAAGGGGGCCGGGGTCAGCCCCAGCATTTT. Its protein product is CASSQAEGGRGQPQHF.

This sequence joins TRBV10-3 and TRBJ2-1; 9 bases are shared with TRBD2. The V gene's germline CDR1 is ENHRY and CDR2 SYGVKD. The V and J ends lost 0 bases and 2 bases, in that order; junction bases with no gene match: 11. This CDR3 is 19 amino acids long. CDR3 nucleotides: TGTGCCATCAGTGAGTCATATGGGAGCGGGAGGTATACCTACAATGAGCAGTTCTTC. Protein sequence: CAISESYGSGRYTYNEQFF.

This clone was seen a few times. This chain uses TRBV18 with TRBJ2-7; D uncertain. V gave up 2 bases and J gave up 2 bases, with 1 base separating them. The CDR3 contains 11 residues. CDR1 is KGHSH, CDR2 LQKENI, per germline. This CDR3 is CASSPTYEQYF. The DNA of the CDR3 is TGTGCCAGCTCACCAACCTACGAGCAGTACTTC.

This chain uses TRBV13 with TRBJ1-1, with D tentatively TRBD1 (5 bases). The ends were cut back, 2 bases at V and 2 bases at J, with 6 bases in the middle. Per the germline V gene, CDR1 is PRHDT and CDR2 is FYEKMQ (reference sequence). The length of the CDR3 is 13 residues. Written as DNA, the CDR3 is TGTGCCAGCAGCTTACAGGGAAACACTGAAGCTTTCTTT. Protein product: CASSLQGNTEAFF.

The chain links TRBV5-1 to TRBJ1-2; D gene ambiguous. Germline V gene sequence: CDR1 SGHRS, CDR2 YFSETQ. Trimming shortened V by 3 bases and J by 4 bases, and 13 bases separated the two germline ends. The CDR3 extends over 14 amino acids. The CDR3 protein is CASSSAQASYGYTF. The CDR3 nucleotides are TGCGCCAGCAGCTCCGCTCAAGCCAGCTATGGCTACACCTTC. The whole variable domain, remainder taken from reference TRBV5-1 and TRBJ1-2, is KAGVTQTPRYLIKTRGQQVTLSCSPISGHRSVSWYQQTPGQGLQFLFEYFSETQRNKGNFPGRFSGRQFSNSRSEMNVSTLELGDSALYLCASSSAQASYGYTFGSGTRLTVV.

This clone appeared a single time. V is TRBV28 and J is TRBJ1-2; D is perhaps TRBD1 (6 bases). The CDR3 length is 12 residues. CDR1 and CDR2 from the germline V gene are MDHEN and SYDVKM. Trimming shortened V by 11 bases and J by 2 bases, and 12 bases separated the two germline ends. The DNA for the CDR3 is TGTGCCTTCGGGGGCAGGAACTATGGCTACACCTTC. The encoded protein is CAFGGRNYGYTF.

CDR3 bases: TGTGCCTGGAATGGCGGGGGGGCGAGGAATGAGCAGTTCTTC. It translates to CAWNGGGARNEQFF. The chain has TRBV30 and TRBJ2-1, with TRBD2 matching over 9 bases. The CDR3 covers 14 residues. The germline CDR1 and CDR2 sequences are GTSNPN and SVGIG (reference sequence). Losses at the gene ends were 4 bases for V and 7 bases for J; bases not matched to a gene: 8.

This clone occurred a few times. J is TRBJ2-7 and V is TRBV7-8; TRBD1 agrees at 10 bases. This CDR3 comprises 15 residues. V lost 5 bases to trimming and J lost 2 bases; unmatched junction nucleotides: 6. Germline-derived CDR1 and CDR2 are SGHVS and FQNEAQ. CDR3 loop: CASSQTGGFPYEQYF. As DNA, the CDR3 is TGTGCCAGCAGCCAGACAGGGGGCTTTCCCTACGAGCAGTACTTC.

The chain combines TRBV6-1 with TRBJ2-5; 7 positions match TRBD1. Germline loops: CDR1 MNHNS, CDR2 SASEGT. CDR3 length equals 15 residues. Trimming took 6 bases from V and 2 from J; bases not matched to a gene: 9. The CDR3: CASSTGVLVQETQYF. The CDR3 DNA reads TGTGCCAGCAGCACAGGGGTCCTAGTACAAGAGACCCAGTACTTC.

This chain connects TRBV5-4 to TRBJ1-1; possible D gene TRBD1, 5 bases. Germline CDR1 is SGHNT and CDR2 is YYREEE (reference sequence). CDR3 length equals 18 residues. V lost 0 bases and J 1 base, leaving 19 bases between the germline ends. CDR3 in DNA: TGTGCCAGCAGCTTGGGGGTGGCAGGGTTACTTCCGAACACTGAAGCTTTCTTT. It codes for CASSLGVAGLLPNTEAFF.

The chain is built from TRBV7-9 and TRBJ2-1; 9 bases agree with TRBD2. The CDR3 runs to 14 residues. V dropped 4 bases and J dropped 8; count of bases not matched to a gene: 6. Germline assignment: CDR1 SEHNR and CDR2 FQNEAQ (reference sequence). The CDR3 protein is CASSSGGLAHEQFF. DNA of the CDR3: TGTGCCAGCAGCTCCGGGGGACTAGCACATGAGCAGTTCTTC.

The gene calls are TRBV28 and TRBJ1-5, with D maybe TRBD1 (6 bases). V dropped 6 bases and J dropped 0 bases, with 9 bases sitting between them. From germline, CDR1 is MDHEN and CDR2 SYDVKM. The length of the CDR3 is 14 residues. The CDR3 DNA reads as TGTGCCAGCAGCCGAGGGGGTAGCAATCAGCCCCAGCATTTT. Translating it yields CASSRGGSNQPQHF.

This clone has a handful of counts. The chain links TRBV28 to TRBJ1-2; 8 nucleotides agree with TRBD1. The CDR3 covers 15 residues. Germline CDR1 is MDHEN and CDR2 is SYDVKM. The trim removed 2 bases at V and 8 bases at J, leaving 10 bases unmatched. The CDR3 loop reads CASSLAVRGLVGYTF. The CDR3 DNA sequence: TGTGCCAGCAGTTTAGCTGTCAGGGGGCTTGTGGGCTACACCTTC.

The chain links TRBV5-1 to TRBJ2-1; D gene unclear. The CDR3 covers 12 residues. Trimming removed 0 bases from V and 9 bases from J, with 7 bases in between. The V gene's germline CDR1 is SGHRS and CDR2 YFSETQ. Written as DNA, the CDR3 is TGCGCCAGCAGCTTGGAGGCTGGTGAGCAGTTCTTC. It codes for CASSLEAGEQFF.